Shown below are 7 T cell receptor beta chains from a single sample sequenced in a study of T cells after posttransplantation cyclophosphamide. Measured with immunoSEQ multiplex PCR; TCRdb has only the in-frame clones, and not every one. The sample lists around 1,700 clones; about 83% were seen once. Sequencing was done on a sample of CD8+ T cells sorted from bone marrow. The receptors here all came from a woman aged 45-60 years in good health and a related stem cell transplant donor.

The chain combines TRBV9 with TRBJ2-5; D is undetermined. The length of the CDR3 is 13 residues. The germline V gene encodes CDR1 SGDLS and CDR2 YYNGEE. V was clipped by 0 bases and J by 10 bases, with 13 bases between them. The CDR3 sequence: CASSVGSERGQYF. CDR3 bases: TGTGCCAGCAGCGTAGGGTCGGAACGAGGCCAGTACTTC.

V is TRBV19 and J is TRBJ1-5, with 7 positions matching TRBD1. V lost 7 bases to trimming and J lost 3 bases; unmatched junction nucleotides: 3. Germline loops: CDR1 LNHDA, CDR2 SQIVND (reference sequence). The CDR3 consists of 13 residues. As DNA, the CDR3 is TGTGCCAGTACTGGACAGGTCAATCAGCCCCAGCATTTT. This gives the protein CASTGQVNQPQHF. Using reference TRBV19 and TRBJ1-5 for the parts outside the CDR3, the full variable domain is DGGITQSPKYLFRKEGQNVTLSCEQNLNHDAMYWYRQDPGQGLRLIYYSQIVNDFQKGDIAEGYSVSREKKESFPLTVTSAQKNPTAFYLCASTGQVNQPQHFGDGTRLSIL.

The chain combines TRBV29-1 with TRBJ2-6; 8 bases agree with TRBD2. Germline V gene sequence: CDR1 SQVTM, CDR2 ANQGSEA. The CDR3 extends over 15 amino acids. V dropped 4 bases and J dropped 2; count of bases not matched to a gene: 4. The CDR3 region is CSVVGREAGANVLTF. The CDR3 DNA reads TGCAGCGTTGTGGGGCGGGAGGCTGGGGCCAACGTCCTGACTTTC.

This chain uses TRBV5-4 with TRBJ2-3; 8 bases line up with TRBD2. Trimming at V came to 0 bases and at J to 2 bases, leaving 5 bases not matched to a gene. CDR1 is SGHNT, CDR2 YYREEE, per germline (reference sequence). This CDR3 comprises 16 residues. The CDR3 loop is CASSLALAGDTDTQYF. DNA of the CDR3: TGTGCCAGCAGCTTGGCGCTAGCGGGTGACACAGATACGCAGTATTTT.

The chain employs TRBV19 and TRBJ1-4; weak D call: TRBD1 (6 bases). The V end lost 8 bases, the J end lost 8 bases, and 18 bases lay between the germline ends. The CDR3 consists of 14 residues. Looked up from germline, CDR1 is LNHDA and CDR2 is SQIVND (reference sequence). CDR3 protein: CASGTTGSREKLFF. Here the CDR3 DNA reads TGTGCCAGTGGAACGACAGGCTCAAGGGAAAAACTGTTTTTT.

This clone has only a few counts. The chain recombines TRBV4-1 with TRBJ2-1, with D possibly TRBD1 on 5 matching bases. The CDR3 extends over 14 amino acids. CDR1 is MGHRA, CDR2 YSYEKL, per germline. Trimming removed 4 bases from V and 8 bases from J, with 15 bases in between. CDR3 in DNA: TGCGCCAGCAGCCCCCCGTTAGGGGCCGATGAGCAGTTCTTC. It specifies CASSPPLGADEQFF.

The rearrangement uses TRBV29-1 and TRBJ2-5; 7 bases are shared with TRBD2. The germline CDR1 and CDR2 sequences are SQVTM and ANQGSEA. The trim removed 7 bases at V and 4 bases at J, leaving 9 bases unmatched. This CDR3 has 13 residues. The CDR3: CSAHPGGGETQYF. The CDR3 nucleotides are TGCAGCGCCCACCCCGGCGGGGGAGAGACCCAGTACTTC.